This T cell receptor (beta chain) was captured by sequencing in a study of T-cell reconstitution after alpha-beta-depleted transplantation in children listed by TCRdb under 2016. About the study as a whole: T-cell immune reconstitution after TCRalphabeta/CD19-depleted allogeneic hematopoietic cell transplantation in children was quantitatively tracked in the study by means of TCR repertoire profiling.

This clonotype was seen ten or more times. Its antigen target is currently unknown. The sample holds no much larger clone one base away, and base qualities are not on file. The protocol used for the library was PCR. The run used an Illumina HiSeq 2500. TCR library preparation used molecular barcoding, with unique molecular identifiers applied to normalize quantification of the TCRbeta repertoire. The raw public reads went through TCRdb reprocessing: fastp at Q25, MiXCR clone calling, in-frame beta chains kept. Every distinct CDR3 protein forms one entry, paired with its most common genes and DNA. Present in this sample are hundreds of thousands of distinct CDR3 sequences, roughly a tenth of which were seen just once. The ten most abundant clones make up about 6.2% of the sample. CDR1 and CDR2, looked up from the germline V gene (reference sequence), are DFQATT and SNEGSKA. The CDR3 sequence holds 11 residues, the cysteine and phenylalanine included. CDR3 DNA is the only sequence kept; it has 33 bases, read in frame from the first base. V and J are truncated by 5 bases and 4 bases respectively, leaving an intervening sequence of 7 bases.

The sample consisted of PBMCs from the stem cell graft donor, taken from the stem cell graft. The TCR was taken from a human donor who donated a stem cell graft to a child with acute lymphoblastic leukemia. The chain joins TRBV20-1 to TRBJ2-3; the D gene cannot be named for sure. CDR3 reads: CSAPHPDTQYF. The bases are TGCAGTGCTCCCCACCCAGATACGCAGTATTTT.